The 16 T cell receptor beta chains presented below share a single source sample, sequenced in a study of T-cell memory formation after mild COVID-19 (dated by TCRdb to about 2021). To prepare the library, 5' RACE was applied. Data came from an Illumina NovaSeq 6000. TCRdb took the public reads, trimmed them with fastp at Q25, ran MiXCR for clone calling and kept in-frame beta chains. Here each entry gathers all rows of one CDR3 protein and keeps the most common genes and DNA. The sample records about 340,000 distinct CDR3 sequences, 15% of which are singletons. The top ten hold about a fifth of the sample. What was sequenced was PBMCs or a T cell subset sorted from them (not recorded which). The source of these receptors is a man aged 18 to 30 who had mild COVID-19 (a few samples of this study predate the infection). The sample titles of this study are shuffled in the database, so cell type and time point are left out; the donor was told from shared clones.

This rearrangement joins TRBV10-3 to TRBJ2-1; TRBD1 matches 7 bases. CDR1 ENHRY and CDR2 SYGVKD come from the germline V gene. V lost 7 bases to trimming and J lost 9 bases; unmatched junction nucleotides: 6. This CDR3 region has 12 residues. The CDR3: CAIMRQGGEQFF. The CDR3 nucleotides read TGTGCCATCATGAGACAGGGCGGTGAGCAGTTCTTC.

The chain carries TRBV28 and TRBJ1-2, with a weak D call TRBD1 (6 bases). CDR1 is MDHEN, CDR2 SYDVKM, per germline. V gave up 7 bases and J gave up 4 bases, with 10 bases separating them. The CDR3 totals 12 residues. DNA of the CDR3: TGTGCCAGCACAGGGGTGAGCTATGGCTACACCTTC. Translation gives CASTGVSYGYTF.

This clonotype turned up a few times. V is TRBV12-3 or TRBV12-4 and J is TRBJ1-5; the D is unclear. This CDR3 is 12 amino acids long. V was clipped by 7 bases and J by 3 bases, with 7 bases between them. The CDR3 nucleotides read TGTGCCAGCAAAATATACAATCAGCCCCAGCATTTT. This encodes CASKIYNQPQHF.

The V gene is TRBV6-2 or TRBV6-3, the J gene TRBJ2-2; D is unclear. The CDR3 is 12 amino acids. Between the trimmed V and J ends, which lost 4 bases and 6 bases, there was a span of 6 bases. The V gene's germline CDR1 is MNHEY and CDR2 SVGEGT. CDR3 nucleotide sequence: TGTGCCAGCAGTTCGTGGTCCGGGGAGCTGTTTTTT. Protein sequence: CASSSWSGELFF.

This sequence joins TRBV6-5 and TRBJ1-5, with 9 bases that match TRBD1. The V and J ends lost 8 bases and 7 bases, in that order; junction bases with no gene match: 12. Germline-derived CDR1 and CDR2 are MNHEY and SVGAGI. The CDR3 loop spans 15 amino acids. This CDR3 reads CASGPEQGAGQPQHF. The CDR3 DNA sequence: TGTGCCAGCGGGCCCGAACAGGGGGCTGGGCAGCCCCAGCATTTT.

This clonotype was detected only a few times. V is TRBV5-6 and J is TRBJ1-2; 12 positions agree with TRBD1. Trimming cost V 4 bases and J 4 bases; bases outside gene matches: 11. The CDR3 extends over 17 amino acids. The germline V gene has CDR1 SGHDT and CDR2 YYEEEE. The CDR3 nucleotides read TGTGCCAGCAGCCGGGACAGGGGGCTCCTGCGGAGCTATGGCTACACCTTC. Its protein is CASSRDRGLLRSYGYTF.

V is TRBV6-2 or TRBV6-3 and J is TRBJ1-1; weak D call: TRBD1 (5 bases). CDR1 and CDR2 (germline): MNHEY, SVGEGT. This CDR3 spans 15 amino acids. The V and J ends lost 2 bases and 1 base respectively, with 11 bases between them. CDR3 residues: CASSYHGATNTEAFF. DNA of the CDR3: TGTGCCAGCAGTTACCATGGGGCGACGAACACTGAAGCTTTCTTT.

In this sample, this clonotype turned up a few times. The chain joins TRBV12-3 or TRBV12-4 to TRBJ2-5; D might be TRBD1 (7 bases). CDR3 length: 14 amino acids. V lost 7 bases, J lost 7 bases, and 19 bases lay in between. DNA for the CDR3: TGTGCCAGCACCCCAGGGGGGAATTGGGGGACCCAGTACTTC. It codes for CASTPGGNWGTQYF.

V gene TRBV6-1 combines with J gene TRBJ1-1; a weak D match, TRBD1 (5 bases). The CDR3 is 16 amino acids. Between the trimmed V and J ends, which lost 0 bases and 1 base, there was a span of 12 bases. Germline CDR1 reads MNHNS; CDR2 reads SASEGT. This CDR3 is CASSEAGYGGNTEAFF. The CDR3 nucleotides read TGTGCCAGCAGTGAAGCGGGGTACGGGGGGAACACTGAAGCTTTCTTT.

This clonotype has a count of ten or more. The V gene is TRBV9, the J gene TRBJ2-1; TRBD1 matches 9 bases. From germline, CDR1 is SGDLS and CDR2 YYNGEE. V dropped 3 bases and J dropped 4; count of bases not matched to a gene: 5. The CDR3 runs 15 residues. CDR3 sequence: CASSGMGQGYNEQFF. For the CDR3, the DNA is TGTGCCAGCAGCGGCATGGGACAGGGATACAATGAGCAGTTCTTC. The whole variable domain, filled in from reference TRBV9 and TRBJ2-1, reads DSGVTQTPKHLITATGQRVTLRCSPRSGDLSVYWYQQSLDQGLQFLIQYYNGEERAKGNILERFSAQQFPDLHSELNLSSLELGDSALYFCASSGMGQGYNEQFFGPGTRLTVL.

This clonotype was seen only a few times. This chain joins TRBV5-1 and TRBJ2-7; the D is unclear. The CDR3 contains 14 residues. V shed 0 bases and J shed 4 bases, with 11 bases lying between them. Germline CDR1 and CDR2: SGHRS and YFSETQ. The CDR3 sequence: CASSLDVQSYEQYF. The CDR3 nucleotides read TGCGCCAGCAGCTTGGATGTTCAGTCTTACGAGCAGTACTTC.

This clonotype was counted only a few times. The chain employs TRBV14 and TRBJ2-5; D possibly corresponds to TRBD2 (6 bases). Germline V lookup: CDR1 SGHDN, CDR2 FVKESK. Deletions cut 7 bases from V and 3 bases from J, with 15 bases between. The CDR3 runs 14 residues. The CDR3 sequence: CASTSGRKEETQYF. The CDR3 DNA reads TGTGCCAGCACCTCAGGGAGGAAGGAAGAGACCCAGTACTTC. Combining the CDR3 with reference TRBV14 and TRBJ2-5 gives the whole variable domain EAGVTQFPSHSVIEKGQTVTLRCDPISGHDNLYWYRRVMGKEIKFLLHFVKESKQDESGMPNNRFLAERTGGTYSTLKVQPAELEDSGVYFCASTSGRKEETQYFGPGTRLLVL.

The table lists this clonotype with a few counts. The gene calls are TRBV5-1 and TRBJ1-4; perhaps TRBD1 as D (6 bases). The CDR3 runs 15 residues. Trimming removed 4 bases at V and 5 bases at J, with 15 bases between. The germline CDR1 and CDR2 sequences are SGHRS and YFSETQ. CDR3 bases: TGCGCCAGCAGCCCTACAGGGAGTTTAAATGAAAAACTGTTTTTT. Translated, it gives CASSPTGSLNEKLFF.

This clonotype occurred many times. This chain connects TRBV5-1 to TRBJ2-7; D is possibly TRBD1 (6 bases). Trimming removed 1 base from V and 6 bases from J, with 17 bases in between. Germline V gene data show CDR1 as SGHRS and CDR2 as YFSETQ. The CDR3 totals 15 residues. This chain's CDR3 is CASSLNREPAGEQYF. In nucleotides, the CDR3 is TGCGCCAGCAGCTTGAACAGGGAGCCGGCCGGCGAGCAGTACTTC.

CDR3 in amino acids: CASSFPTGGSGNTIYF. The DNA of the CDR3 is TGTGCCAGCAGCTTTCCGACAGGAGGCTCTGGAAACACCATATATTTT. The V and J genes are TRBV5-5 and TRBJ1-3; tentative D call: TRBD1 (6 bases). V was pared by 2 bases and J by 0 bases, with 12 bases between. The CDR3 runs to 16 residues. Germline CDR1 and CDR2: SGHKS and YYEKEE (reference sequence). The full variable domain, in which reference TRBV5-5 and TRBJ1-3 provide the parts outside the CDR3, is DAGVTQSPTHLIKTRGQQVTLRCSPISGHKSVSWYQQVLGQGPQFIFQYYEKEERGRGNFPDRFSARQFPNYSSELNVNALLLGDSALYLCASSFPTGGSGNTIYFGEGSWLTVV.

The chain carries TRBV29-1 and TRBJ1-5, with 12 bases that match TRBD1. Germline trimming cut 6 bases from V and 5 bases from J; bases unmatched to any gene: 2. CDR1 SQVTM and CDR2 ANQGSEA come from the germline V gene. The CDR3 totals 13 residues. CDR3 loop: CSVGTGGHQPQHF. The CDR3 bases are TGCAGCGTCGGGACAGGGGGCCATCAGCCCCAGCATTTT. The full variable domain, in which reference TRBV29-1 and TRBJ1-5 provide the parts outside the CDR3, is SAVISQKPSRDICQRGTSLTIQCQVDSQVTMMFWYRQQPGQSLTLIATANQGSEATYESGFVIDKFPISRPNLTFSTLTVSNMSPEDSSIYLCSVGTGGHQPQHFGDGTRLSIL.